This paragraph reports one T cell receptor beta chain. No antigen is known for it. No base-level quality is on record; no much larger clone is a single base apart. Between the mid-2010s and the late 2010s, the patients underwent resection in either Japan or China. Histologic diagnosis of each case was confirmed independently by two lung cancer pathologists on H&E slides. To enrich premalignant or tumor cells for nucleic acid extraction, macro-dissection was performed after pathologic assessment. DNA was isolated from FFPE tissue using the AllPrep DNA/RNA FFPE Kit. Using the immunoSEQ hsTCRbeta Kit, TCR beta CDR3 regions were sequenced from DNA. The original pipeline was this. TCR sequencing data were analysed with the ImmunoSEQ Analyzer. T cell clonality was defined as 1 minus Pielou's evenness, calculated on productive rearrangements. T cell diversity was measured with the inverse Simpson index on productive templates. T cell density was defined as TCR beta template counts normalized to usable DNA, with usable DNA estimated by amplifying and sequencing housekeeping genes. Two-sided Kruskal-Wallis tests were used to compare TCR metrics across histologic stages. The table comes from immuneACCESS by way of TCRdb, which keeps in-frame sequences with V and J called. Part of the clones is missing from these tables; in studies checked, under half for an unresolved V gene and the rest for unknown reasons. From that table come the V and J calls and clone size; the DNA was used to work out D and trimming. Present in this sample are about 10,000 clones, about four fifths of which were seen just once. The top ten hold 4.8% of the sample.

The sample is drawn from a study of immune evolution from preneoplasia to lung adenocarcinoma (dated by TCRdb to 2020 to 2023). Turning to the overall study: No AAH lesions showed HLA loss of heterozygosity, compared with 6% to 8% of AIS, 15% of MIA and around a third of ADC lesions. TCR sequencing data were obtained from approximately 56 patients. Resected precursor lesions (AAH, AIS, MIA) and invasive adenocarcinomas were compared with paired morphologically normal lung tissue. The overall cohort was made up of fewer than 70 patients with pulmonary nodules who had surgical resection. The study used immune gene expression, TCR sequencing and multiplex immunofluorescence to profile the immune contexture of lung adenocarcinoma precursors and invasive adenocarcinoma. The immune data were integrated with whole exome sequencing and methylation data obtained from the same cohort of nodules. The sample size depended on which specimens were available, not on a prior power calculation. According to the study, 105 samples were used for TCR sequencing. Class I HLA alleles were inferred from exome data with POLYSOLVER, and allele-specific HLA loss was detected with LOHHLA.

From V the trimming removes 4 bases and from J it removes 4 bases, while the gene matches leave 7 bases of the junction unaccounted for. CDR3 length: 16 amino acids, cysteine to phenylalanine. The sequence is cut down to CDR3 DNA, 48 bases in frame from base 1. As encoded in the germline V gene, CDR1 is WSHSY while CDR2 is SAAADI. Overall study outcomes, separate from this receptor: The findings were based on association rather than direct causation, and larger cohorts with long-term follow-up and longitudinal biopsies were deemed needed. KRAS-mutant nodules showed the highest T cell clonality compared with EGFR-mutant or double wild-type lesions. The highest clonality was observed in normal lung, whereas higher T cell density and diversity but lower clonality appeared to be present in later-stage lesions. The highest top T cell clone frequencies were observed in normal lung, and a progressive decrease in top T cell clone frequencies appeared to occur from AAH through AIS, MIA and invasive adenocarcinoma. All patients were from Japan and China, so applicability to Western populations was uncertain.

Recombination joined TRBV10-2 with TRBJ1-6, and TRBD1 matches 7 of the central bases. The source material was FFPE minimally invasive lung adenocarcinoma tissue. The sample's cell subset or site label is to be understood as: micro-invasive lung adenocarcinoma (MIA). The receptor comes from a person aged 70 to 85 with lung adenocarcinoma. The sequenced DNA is TGCGCCAGCAGTGTAGGTCAGGGGGGATATAATTCACCCCTCCACTTT. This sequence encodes CASSVGQGGYNSPLHF.